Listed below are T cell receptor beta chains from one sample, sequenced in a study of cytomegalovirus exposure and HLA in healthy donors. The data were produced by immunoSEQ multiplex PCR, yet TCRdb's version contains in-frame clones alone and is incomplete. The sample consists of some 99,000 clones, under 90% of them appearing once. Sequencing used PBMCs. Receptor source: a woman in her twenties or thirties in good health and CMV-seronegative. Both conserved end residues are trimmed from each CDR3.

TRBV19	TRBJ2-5	ASSIDGTGTGETQY
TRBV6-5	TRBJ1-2	ASSYDPGDYGYT
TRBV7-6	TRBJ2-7	ASSPRLGGLEQY
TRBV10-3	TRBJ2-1	AISEARDEQF
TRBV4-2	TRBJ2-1	ASPTSGRDNEQF
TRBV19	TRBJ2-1	ASSIQIRANEQF
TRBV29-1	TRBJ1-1	SVGAGNTEAF
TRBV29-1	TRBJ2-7	SVDTPGQGPSEQY
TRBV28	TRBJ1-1	ASSLTGSMNTEAF
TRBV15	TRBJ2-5	ATSRAMGRGPETQY
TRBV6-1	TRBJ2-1	ASRGRVAYNEQF
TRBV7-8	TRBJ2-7	ASEPSGSDEQY
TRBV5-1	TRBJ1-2	ASSSGALGGGYT
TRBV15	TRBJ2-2	ATSRDARNTGELF
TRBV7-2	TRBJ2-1	ASSLRRDNEQF
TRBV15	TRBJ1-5	ATSTGPRRPQH
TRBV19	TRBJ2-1	ASSIGGLDYNEQF
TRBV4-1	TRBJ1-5	ASSVRFDQPQH
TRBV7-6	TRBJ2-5	ASSVDMKETQY
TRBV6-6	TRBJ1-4	ASSNFDRVRNEKLF
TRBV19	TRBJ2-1	ASRFTSGRPYNEQF
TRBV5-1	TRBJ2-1	ASSFGLAYNEQF
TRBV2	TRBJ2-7	ASSSHGDTY
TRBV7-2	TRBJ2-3	ASSLATGGGTDTQY
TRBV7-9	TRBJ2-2	ASSLPGLYTGELF
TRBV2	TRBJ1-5	ASSGGREHQPQH
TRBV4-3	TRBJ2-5	ASSQELLARQETQY
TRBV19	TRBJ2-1	ASSRGEIGREQF
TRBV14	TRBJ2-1	ASSHFSEQF
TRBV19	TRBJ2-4	ASSPRDRVVIQY
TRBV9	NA	ASSVAGGGGETQY
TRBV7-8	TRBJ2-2	ASSLAAHLTGELF
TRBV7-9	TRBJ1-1	ASSLTGSGTEAF
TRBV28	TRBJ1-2	ASSWGEGYT
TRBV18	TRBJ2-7	ASSPIQISYEQY
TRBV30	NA	AWTSGLVSYEQY
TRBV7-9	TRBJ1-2	ASSLGAGGDSYGYT
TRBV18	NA	ASSPRTSGYEQY
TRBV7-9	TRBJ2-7	SSSFTTGGFDEQY
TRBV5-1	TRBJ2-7	ASSLDSREGSHEQY
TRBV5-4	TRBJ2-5	ASSPRSGNQETQY
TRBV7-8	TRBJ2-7	ASSLRDRGRDEQY